The TCR beta chain under discussion was sequenced for a study of blood T cell repertoires in COVID-19. Turning to the study itself: COVID-19 samples, acute and convalescent, were from the United States, Italy and Spain. Nucleic acid was either cDNA or gDNA, and it came from T cells, B-cell-depleted T cells, or PBMCs.

Authors' methods: Reference gene primer amplification gave nucleated cell count estimates. The table came from immunoSEQ multiplex PCR; TCRdb's copy has only in-frame clones and leaves some out. V and J calls and clone size are given by that table; D and trimming were obtained from the DNA. The sample includes about 160,000 clones, roughly 80% of them seen just once. Per the germline V gene, CDR1 is MGHRA and CDR2 is YSYEKL. With 4 bases removed from V and 1 base from J, the gap between germline ends came to 13 bases. The CDR3 runs to 15 residues. The receptor was derived from a young man with active or convalescent COVID-19. The sequenced sample was peripheral blood. V is TRBV4-1 and J is TRBJ1-2; D remains ambiguous. CDR3 sequence (DNA): TGCGCCAGCAGCCCCGGTCACCCACTTAACTATGGCTACACCTTC. This codes for CASSPGHPLNYGYTF.